A single sample is the source of the 29 T cell receptor beta chains below, sequenced in a study of beta chain features in type 1 diabetes. The whole isolated RNA underwent reverse transcription, so sequencing captured expressed TCRB transcripts. The repertoire was sequenced with immunoSEQ multiplex PCR; TCRdb's copy has only in-frame clones and lacks some. The table lists roughly 500,000 clones, about 29% of them singletons. Material: naive CD4+ T cells from blood. All receptors come from a man between 18 and 29 years old in good health.

The rearrangement links TRBV2 to TRBJ2-1, with 9 bases fitting TRBD1. Germline-derived CDR1 and CDR2 are SNHLY and FYNNEI. V lost 8 bases and J lost 8; bases outside the gene matches: 10. The CDR3 is made up of 14 amino acids. CDR3 nucleotide sequence: TGTGCCAGCTTGAGGGACAGGGTTTTCGATGAGCAGTTCTTC. It specifies CASLRDRVFDEQFF.

This clone was seen more than once but under ten times. J is TRBJ2-1 and V is TRBV7-2, with unresolved D. From germline, CDR1 is SGHTA and CDR2 FQGNSA. V was clipped by 5 bases and J by 5 bases, with 10 bases between them. The CDR3 sequence is 13 residues long. This CDR3 is CASSAGAHNEQFF. The CDR3 DNA sequence: TGTGCCAGCAGCGCAGGAGCTCACAATGAGCAGTTCTTC.

The count of this clone is one. The V gene is TRBV7-2, the J gene TRBJ1-1; the match to TRBD1 covers 9 bases. This CDR3 has 17 residues. CDR1 is SGHTA, CDR2 FQGNSA, per germline. CDR3 residues: CATRASGTGLGRSGAFF. CDR3 nucleotides: TGTGCTACCCGAGCCAGCGGGACAGGGCTTGGGCGATCAGGAGCTTTCTTT.

This chain joins TRBV2 and TRBJ2-3; the match to TRBD2 covers 13 bases. The junction had 8 bases not matched to a gene; V was cut back by 8 bases and J by 0 bases. This CDR3 spans 17 amino acids. The V gene's germline CDR1 is SNHLY and CDR2 FYNNEI. DNA for the CDR3: TGTGCCAGCGAAACTAGCGGGAGGGGTCAGAGCACAGATACGCAGTATTTT. This sequence encodes CASETSGRGQSTDTQYF.

The chain is built from TRBV7-9 and TRBJ2-3; the D gene is possibly TRBD2 (5 bases). In germline, CDR1 is SEHNR, CDR2 FQNEAQ (reference sequence). The CDR3 runs to 14 residues. V was clipped by 3 bases and J by 0 bases, with 7 bases between them. CDR3 in DNA: TGTGCCAGCAGCTTCGGACTCAGCACAGATACGCAGTATTTT. Protein sequence: CASSFGLSTDTQYF.

The rearrangement joins TRBV10-3 to TRBJ2-1; no clear D. The CDR3 is 15 amino acids. Germline CDR1 reads ENHRY; CDR2 reads SYGVKD. Trimming left V 2 bases short and J 3 bases short, with 11 bases between. The CDR3 sequence: CAISEKRPLYNEQFF. The DNA of the CDR3 is TGTGCCATCAGTGAGAAGCGCCCGCTCTACAATGAGCAGTTCTTC.

The chain is built from TRBV7-2 and TRBJ2-5; TRBD2 aligns across 8 bases. CDR3 length equals 15 residues. After removal of 6 bases from V and 0 bases from J, the junction contained 6 bases not matched to a gene. Germline lookup yields CDR1 SGHTA and CDR2 FQGNSA. CDR3: CASSFSGMDQETQYF. The CDR3 nucleotides read TGTGCCAGCAGTTTTAGCGGGATGGACCAAGAGACCCAGTACTTC.

This chain connects TRBV7-2 to TRBJ2-7, with TRBD2 matching over 11 bases. With 1 base clipped from V and 3 bases from J, the junction kept 5 bases outside the gene matches. There are 16 residues in the CDR3. The germline V gene has CDR1 SGHTA and CDR2 FQGNSA. The CDR3 bases are TGTGCCAGCAGCTTAGGAAGACTAGCGGGAATCTACGAGCAGTACTTC. It codes for CASSLGRLAGIYEQYF.

The chain has TRBV9 and TRBJ2-4; 7 positions agree with TRBD1. The CDR3 consists of 16 residues. The germline V gene has CDR1 SGDLS and CDR2 YYNGEE. Losses at the gene ends were 0 bases for V and 0 bases for J; bases not matched to a gene: 3. In DNA form, the CDR3 reads TGTGCCAGCAGCGTAGGAAAGGGGGCAGCCAAAAACATTCAGTACTTC. This codes for CASSVGKGAAKNIQYF.

On this clone: Within the sample, other DNA sequences also encode this same CDR3. The chain employs TRBV28 and TRBJ2-1, with TRBD2 identical over 8 bases. The CDR3 runs 15 residues. In germline, CDR1 is MDHEN, CDR2 SYDVKM. The ends lost 6 bases at V and 4 bases at J; junction bases unmatched: 8. Written as DNA, the CDR3 is TGTGCCAGCAGCTTAACTAGCGGCTTGTACAATGAGCAGTTCTTC. Its translation: CASSLTSGLYNEQFF.

On this clone: Other DNA variants within this sample encode the same CDR3. The V gene is TRBV5-1, the J gene TRBJ2-1; D unresolved. V lost 0 bases to trimming and J lost 0 bases, with 7 bases between them. Germline assignment: CDR1 SGHRS and CDR2 YFSETQ. CDR3 length equals 15 residues. CDR3 nucleotide sequence: TGCGCCAGCAGCTTGGTAGGGAACTCCTACAATGAGCAGTTCTTC. It is translated as CASSLVGNSYNEQFF.

This chain joins TRBV29-1 and TRBJ2-7, with TRBD2 matching 10 bases. With 3 bases clipped from V and 9 bases from J, the junction kept 8 bases outside the gene matches. The CDR3 runs 13 residues. In germline, CDR1 is SQVTM, CDR2 ANQGSEA. The CDR3 loop reads CSVDLAGALGQYF. The CDR3 nucleotides read TGCAGCGTTGACCTAGCGGGGGCTCTCGGGCAGTACTTC.

The V and J genes are TRBV6-5 and TRBJ2-7; D may correspond to TRBD1 or TRBD2 (5 bases each). Trimming took off 7 bases at V and 3 bases at J, with 19 bases between the two ends. The CDR3 is made up of 15 amino acids. Germline-derived CDR1 and CDR2 are MNHEY and SVGAGI. CDR3 sequence reads: CASTYPPGPGYEQYF. The CDR3 region has the DNA TGTGCCAGCACCTACCCCCCGGGACCTGGCTACGAGCAGTACTTC.

The V gene is TRBV9, the J gene TRBJ2-5; D gene ambiguous. The germline CDR1 and CDR2 sequences are SGDLS and YYNGEE. This CDR3 spans 15 amino acids. V lost 1 base and J lost 4, with 14 bases in between. This chain's CDR3 is CASSVSPGAAETQYF. The CDR3 DNA reads TGTGCCAGCAGCGTATCCCCCGGCGCGGCAGAGACCCAGTACTTC.

This clone was recorded a few times. The J gene is TRBJ1-1, the V gene TRBV4-2, with 8 nucleotides matching TRBD1. The length of the CDR3 is 14 residues. The germline gives CDR1 LGHNA, CDR2 YNFKEQ. Trimming removed 2 bases from V and 6 bases from J; junction bases left unmatched: 5. The CDR3 DNA reads as TGTGCCAGCAGCCAAAACAGGGGGAGGGCTGAAGCTTTCTTT. Translation: CASSQNRGRAEAFF.

The chain recombines TRBV7-2 with TRBJ1-4; 7 bases line up with TRBD1. V shed 5 bases and J 6 bases; nucleotides not matched to a gene: 6. The CDR3 is made up of 14 amino acids. Germline V gene data show CDR1 as SGHTA and CDR2 as FQGNSA. DNA of the CDR3: TGTGCCAGCAGCCCAAACGACAGGGATGAAAAACTGTTTTTT. This sequence encodes CASSPNDRDEKLFF.

This chain links TRBV15 with TRBJ2-7; the D gene is possibly TRBD2 (5 bases). The CDR3 loop spans 11 amino acids. V lost 4 bases, J lost 5 bases, and 6 bases lay in between. Germline V gene lookup returns CDR1 LNHNV and CDR2 YYDKDF (reference sequence). In DNA form, the CDR3 reads TGTGCCACCAGCAAGGGAGACGAGCAGTACTTC. The encoded protein is CATSKGDEQYF. The full variable domain, its missing parts supplied by reference TRBV15 and TRBJ2-7, is DAMVIQNPRYQVTQFGKPVTLSCSQTLNHNVMYWYQQKSSQAPKLLFHYYDKDFNNEADTPDNFQSRRPNTSFCFLDIRSPGLGDTAMYLCATSKGDEQYFGPGTRLTVT.

The chain combines TRBV15 with TRBJ2-5; TRBD2 agrees at 7 bases. J was trimmed by 0 bases and V by 1 base; bases with no gene match: 5. Per germline, CDR1 LNHNV and CDR2 YYDKDF (reference sequence). The CDR3 spans 16 residues. CDR3 residues: CATSRAPAGHQETQYF. DNA for the CDR3: TGTGCCACCAGCAGAGCCCCAGCGGGGCACCAAGAGACCCAGTACTTC.

V gene TRBV6-1 combines with J gene TRBJ2-7; D perhaps matches TRBD1 (6 bases). CDR1 and CDR2 from the germline V gene are MNHNS and SASEGT. This CDR3 contains 12 residues. The V gene lost 6 bases and the J gene lost 2 bases, with 8 bases spanning the gap. DNA of the CDR3: TGTGCCAGCAGGGACAGAACCTACGAGCAGTACTTC. Translating it yields CASRDRTYEQYF.

This sequence joins TRBV7-2 and TRBJ2-5; the D gene could be TRBD1 or TRBD2 (5 bases each). Trimming shortened V by 5 bases and J by 2 bases, and 18 bases separated the two germline ends. Germline V gene data show CDR1 as SGHTA and CDR2 as FQGNSA. The CDR3 extends over 16 amino acids. The CDR3 is CASSPRWGTVQETQYF. CDR3 bases: TGTGCCAGCAGCCCTCGTTGGGGGACCGTACAAGAGACCCAGTACTTC.

This sequence joins TRBV18 and TRBJ2-1; 14 nucleotides agree with TRBD2. Per the germline V gene, CDR1 is KGHSH and CDR2 is LQKENI. J lost 10 bases, V lost 6 bases, and 5 bases had no gene match. The CDR3 runs 14 residues. In nucleotides, the CDR3 is TGTGCCAGCTCGGGGACTAGCGGGAGAAGGGAGCAGTTCTTC. This gives the protein CASSGTSGRREQFF.

Concerning this clone: The identical CDR3 is also encoded by other nucleotide sequences in the sample. J is TRBJ2-3 and V is TRBV15, with D uncertain. Germline CDR1 is LNHNV and CDR2 is YYDKDF (reference sequence). Trimming pared 0 bases from V and 4 bases from J, leaving 5 bases between. The CDR3 runs 13 residues. The CDR3 here is CATSRDLPDTQYF. The DNA for the CDR3 is TGTGCCACCAGCAGAGATCTTCCAGATACGCAGTATTTT.

This clone was observed a handful of times. V usage is TRBV18 and J usage is TRBJ2-7, with D possibly called TRBD1 or TRBD2 (6 bases each). Germline CDR1 KGHSH, CDR2 LQKENI. The V and J ends lost 3 bases and 5 bases respectively, with 14 bases between them. This CDR3 comprises 14 residues. The CDR3: CASSPLTRGDEQYF. The CDR3 DNA reads TGTGCCAGCTCACCCCTGACGAGGGGGGACGAGCAGTACTTC.

This chain connects TRBV2 to TRBJ2-7, with 10 bases fitting TRBD2. This CDR3 contains 14 residues. Germline values: CDR1 SNHLY, CDR2 FYNNEI. V was pared by 6 bases and J by 5 bases, with 7 bases of the junction left unmatched. This chain's CDR3 is CASRREGTSDEQYF. CDR3 sequence (DNA): TGTGCCAGCAGAAGGGAGGGGACTAGCGACGAGCAGTACTTC.

This clone was seen more than once but under ten times. This sequence joins TRBV30 and TRBJ2-1; no clear D. The CDR3 spans 14 residues. Between the trimmed V and J ends, which lost 0 bases and 1 base, there was a span of 7 bases. Germline loops: CDR1 GTSNPN, CDR2 SVGIG (reference sequence). This CDR3 is CAWSVPVSYNEQFF. CDR3 DNA: TGTGCCTGGAGTGTACCCGTGTCCTACAATGAGCAGTTCTTC.

V usage is TRBV21-1 and J usage is TRBJ2-5; the tabulated D call, TRBD1, remains unverified against the DNA. TRBV21-1 is given as a pseudogene. The CDR3 is 16 amino acids. The CDR3 DNA reads TGTGCCAGCATACATCCGCCGGGACAAGAACAAGAGACCCAGTACTTC. As protein: CASIHPPGQEQETQYF.

This clone appeared a few times. V is TRBV11-3 and J is TRBJ2-5; D unresolved. The V end lost 1 base, the J end lost 4 bases, and 4 bases lay between the germline ends. The CDR3 is 12 residues long. CDR1 is SGHNT, CDR2 YENEEA, per germline. The CDR3 nucleotides are TGTGCCAGCAGCTTAGGTCGAGAGACCCAGTACTTC. Protein product: CASSLGRETQYF.

This clone was observed a few times. The chain recombines TRBV7-3 with TRBJ2-3, with 8 bases identical to TRBD2. V shed 3 bases and J 0 bases; nucleotides not matched to a gene: 2. The CDR3 sequence is 15 residues long. Germline CDR1 SGHTA, CDR2 FQGTGA. The CDR3 bases are TGTGCCAGCAGCTTTAGCGGGAAGAGCACAGATACGCAGTATTTT. As protein: CASSFSGKSTDTQYF.

The chain links TRBV27 to TRBJ1-1, with D tentatively TRBD1 (5 bases). V lost 3 bases and J lost 1, with 12 bases in between. The CDR3 covers 15 residues. CDR1 is MNHEY and CDR2 is SMNVEV in the germline V gene (reference sequence). DNA for the CDR3: TGTGCCAGCAGTTTGGTGGGGCACACGAACACTGAAGCTTTCTTT. It codes for CASSLVGHTNTEAFF.